Sequencing of this TCR beta chain was carried out in a study of vaccination effects on CD4 cells after COVID-19. Before any sequencing was done, the ViraFEST assay used viral peptide pools to expand antigen-specific CD4+ T cells. After more than 9 days in culture, the CD4+ T cells were isolated. Their SARS-CoV-2 infection, verified by PCR, occurred between March and December 2020. The culture medium for 1.5 million to 2 million PBMC per well included 10 IU/ml IL-2 and around 9.9 ug/ml peptides. Cultures received IL-2 medium that replaced half the medium on days 3 and 7. Study findings and constraints: Among infection- and vaccine-induced clones, marked clonal contraction occurred late after vaccination.

Repertoires were generated with immunoSEQ multiplex PCR, while TCRdb's copy carries only in-frame clones and drops some. The sample holds approximately 19,000 clones, 74% seen once. This clone was found a few times. What it binds is not known. The trim removed 3 bases at V and 4 bases at J, leaving 5 bases unmatched. Germline CDR1 and CDR2: KGHSH and LQKENI. This CDR3 is built from 14 residues. This TCR was recovered from a human donor who had a prior SARS-CoV-2 infection. V is TRBV18 and J is TRBJ2-7, with 8 bases matching TRBD2. This specimen consisted of CD4+ T cells from PBMCs cultured with a peptide pool, obtained before COVID-19 vaccination. The CDR3 loop is CASSPGLVSYEQYF. The CDR3 DNA follows: TGTGCCAGCTCACCGGGACTAGTGTCTTACGAGCAGTACTTC.